What follows describes a single T cell receptor beta chain. What it binds is not known. This specimen belongs to a study of cytomegalovirus exposure and HLA in healthy donors. The PCR contained 60 Vbeta and 13 Jbeta primers. Using immunoSEQ multiplex PCR, the repertoire was profiled, and TCRdb retains in-frame clones only, with some absent. The repertoire has tens of thousands of clones, approximately 80% of them found once; the top ten carry around a quarter. Notes on the study in general: The records held CMV serostatus as the only immune exposure information.

CDR3 size: 16 residues. Looked up from germline, CDR1 is MNHEY and CDR2 is SVGAGI. With 4 bases clipped from V and 5 bases from J, the junction kept 12 bases outside the gene matches. The receptor's source is a woman aged 45-65 years in good health and CMV-seropositive. The chain joins TRBV6-5 to TRBJ1-1; 8 nucleotides match TRBD1. Sequenced input: PBMCs. The CDR3 here is CASSSPTPGGRTEAFF. CDR3 in DNA: TGTGCCAGCAGTTCACCCACCCCAGGGGGCCGAACTGAAGCTTTCTTT.